These 28 T cell receptor beta chains originate from one sample sequenced in a study of blood T cell repertoires in COVID-19. Clones were sequenced by immunoSEQ multiplex PCR, and TCRdb holds only the in-frame ones, with some missing. The sample records fewer than 350,000 clones, roughly 90% being singletons. Sequenced material: PBMCs or T cells enriched from blood (not recorded which). Every receptor here comes from a woman aged 40 to 50 with acute COVID-19.

The rearrangement joins TRBV7-9 to TRBJ2-1, with D unclear. CDR1 and CDR2 from the germline V gene are SEHNR and FQNEAQ (reference sequence). The CDR3 runs 14 residues. V lost 5 bases to trimming and J lost 0 bases, with 8 bases between them. As DNA, the CDR3 is TGTGCCAGCAGCCCTCCTAGCTCCTACAATGAGCAGTTCTTC. Translated: CASSPPSSYNEQFF.

V and J are TRBV11-1 and TRBJ1-3; D gene ambiguous. Trimming left V 2 bases short and J 0 bases short, with 8 bases between. The length of the CDR3 is 15 residues. Germline V gene sequence: CDR1 SGHAT, CDR2 FQDESV (reference sequence). As DNA, the CDR3 is TGTGCCAGCAGCTTAAATCGAGGCTCTGGAAACACCATATATTTT. Translation gives CASSLNRGSGNTIYF.

The chain recombines TRBV5-8 with TRBJ2-2; TRBD1 agrees at 7 bases. Germline V gives CDR1 SGHTS, CDR2 YDEGEE. V lost 3 bases and J lost 0; bases outside the gene matches: 5. The CDR3 totals 16 residues. As DNA, the CDR3 is TGTGCCAGCAGCTCAAGGACAGGATCGAACACCGGGGAGCTGTTTTTT. Translating it yields CASSSRTGSNTGELFF.

The chain links TRBV4-2 to TRBJ2-5; D perhaps matches TRBD2 (6 bases). The CDR3 consists of 15 residues. In germline, CDR1 is LGHNA, CDR2 YNFKEQ. Trimming cost V 0 bases and J 2 bases, with 10 bases left between them. This chain's CDR3 is CASSQDSGRQETQYF. CDR3 bases: TGTGCCAGCAGCCAAGATAGCGGACGACAAGAGACCCAGTACTTC.

The chain employs TRBV6-5 and TRBJ1-5; 7 nucleotides align to TRBD1. Germline V gives CDR1 MNHEY, CDR2 SVGAGI. The CDR3 spans 15 residues. The V and J ends lost 8 bases and 2 bases, in that order; junction bases with no gene match: 9. The DNA of the CDR3 is TGTGCCAGCCGTAGGGGTGACAGGGGCAATCAGCCCCAGCATTTT. This encodes CASRRGDRGNQPQHF.

This chain joins TRBV3-1 (or the pseudogene TRBV3-2) and TRBJ2-3, with 9 bases that match TRBD2. V shed 3 bases, J shed 6 bases, and the junction held 7 bases outside the gene matches. The germline V gene has CDR1 LGHDT and CDR2 YNNKEL (reference sequence). The CDR3 length is 15 residues. In DNA form, the CDR3 reads TGTGCCAGCAGCCAGACCGGGACTAGCTTTGATACGCAGTATTTT. It specifies CASSQTGTSFDTQYF.

The chain employs TRBV25-1 and TRBJ2-2; 7 positions agree with TRBD1. V lost 8 bases and J lost 4; bases outside the gene matches: 4. This CDR3 has 13 residues. Germline V lookup: CDR1 MGHDK, CDR2 SYGVNS. This CDR3 reads CASGRQGTGELFF. The CDR3 DNA reads as TGTGCCAGCGGAAGACAGGGCACCGGGGAGCTGTTTTTT.

The chain recombines TRBV30 with TRBJ2-2; 8 nucleotides align to TRBD2. This CDR3 is 16 amino acids long. With V trimmed by 0 bases and J by 6 bases, 9 bases remained unmatched. CDR1 and CDR2 (germline): GTSNPN, SVGIG (reference sequence). In nucleotides, the CDR3 is TGTGCCTGGAGTGTACGAGGTAGCGGGACCTCCGGGGAGCTGTTTTTT. Protein sequence: CAWSVRGSGTSGELFF.

V gene TRBV13 combines with J gene TRBJ2-1; TRBD2 matches 11 bases. There are 15 residues in the CDR3. With 5 bases clipped from V and 5 bases from J, the junction kept 5 bases outside the gene matches. CDR1 PRHDT and CDR2 FYEKMQ come from the germline V gene (reference sequence). DNA for the CDR3: TGTGCCAGCAGCAATAGCGGGAGGGCCCACAATGAGCAGTTCTTC. This sequence encodes CASSNSGRAHNEQFF.

This rearrangement joins TRBV27 to TRBJ1-1; possible D gene TRBD1, 6 bases. V dropped 5 bases and J dropped 7 bases, with 14 bases sitting between them. The CDR3 contains 13 residues. Germline CDR1 reads MNHEY; CDR2 reads SMNVEV (reference sequence). The CDR3 DNA is TGTGCCAGCAGTCAAATCCTCAGGGGTGAAGCTTTCTTT. Encoded protein: CASSQILRGEAFF.

The V and J genes are TRBV18 and TRBJ2-5; the D gene is possibly TRBD1 (6 bases). From germline, CDR1 is KGHSH and CDR2 LQKENI. The CDR3 is 13 amino acids. Trimming shortened V by 8 bases and J by 3 bases, and 13 bases separated the two germline ends. CDR3 sequence: CASVGQFKETQYF. The CDR3 nucleotides read TGTGCCAGCGTCGGACAGTTCAAAGAGACCCAGTACTTC.

This clone was seen only once. The gene calls are TRBV10-3 and TRBJ1-1, with D possibly matching TRBD1 (5 bases). CDR3 length: 14 residues. V shed 5 bases and J shed 1 base, with 11 bases lying between them. The germline V gene encodes CDR1 ENHRY and CDR2 SYGVKD. CDR3 in amino acids: CAISRGLTNTEAFF. The CDR3 coding sequence is TGTGCCATCAGTAGGGGACTGACGAACACTGAAGCTTTCTTT.

The chain links TRBV4-1 to TRBJ1-1; D is unclear. V was clipped by 0 bases and J by 0 bases, with 17 bases between them. The V gene's germline CDR1 is MGHRA and CDR2 YSYEKL. The CDR3 contains 18 residues. The CDR3 reads CASSQDTSGSSMNTEAFF. The CDR3 DNA is TGCGCCAGCAGCCAAGATACGTCAGGCAGCTCAATGAACACTGAAGCTTTCTTT.

The V and J genes are TRBV5-4 and TRBJ1-1; D may be TRBD1 (5 bases). Trimming shortened V by 5 bases and J by 9 bases, and 20 bases separated the two germline ends. This CDR3 spans 14 amino acids. The germline V gene has CDR1 SGHNT and CDR2 YYREEE (reference sequence). Here the CDR3 reads CASRAAGGRNKAFF. For the CDR3, the DNA is TGTGCCAGCAGAGCCGCGGGGGGTAGGAACAAAGCTTTCTTT.

This clone appeared a single time. The chain combines TRBV28 with TRBJ1-2; 8 nucleotides match TRBD1. The length of the CDR3 is 14 residues. Germline loops: CDR1 MDHEN, CDR2 SYDVKM. V shed 5 bases and J 6 bases; nucleotides not matched to a gene: 8. The CDR3 spells CASSARQGKDGYTF. For the CDR3, the DNA is TGTGCCAGCAGTGCCCGACAGGGGAAGGATGGCTACACCTTC.

J is TRBJ1-2 and V is TRBV19; perhaps TRBD1 as D (6 bases). Germline V gene lookup returns CDR1 LNHDA and CDR2 SQIVND (reference sequence). This CDR3 is built from 15 residues. V was shortened by 6 bases and J by 0 bases, with 14 bases between the two germline ends. The DNA for the CDR3 is TGTGCCAGTAGGAAGACAACAGGGACTAACTATGGCTACACCTTC. Its protein product is CASRKTTGTNYGYTF.

The chain carries TRBV2 and TRBJ1-1; 7 bases are a match to TRBD1. The CDR3 has 17 amino acids. Trimming cost V 3 bases and J 1 base; bases outside gene matches: 11. Germline CDR1 is SNHLY and CDR2 is FYNNEI. CDR3 DNA sequence: TGTGCCAGCAGTGACGGGGGCCTGACAGGGAGGAACACTGAAGCTTTCTTT. This gives the protein CASSDGGLTGRNTEAFF.

In its sample, this clone was seen once. The chain's CDR3 is CASSERQGAINSPLHF. The CDR3 nucleotides are TGTGCCAGCAGTGAACGACAGGGGGCGATAAATTCACCCCTCCACTTT. V gene TRBV6-1 combines with J gene TRBJ1-6, with TRBD1 matching 10 bases. J gave up 7 bases and V 2 bases, and 5 bases lay outside the gene matches. CDR1 is MNHNS, CDR2 SASEGT, per germline. This CDR3 has 16 residues.

The V gene is TRBV27, the J gene TRBJ1-2, with 9 bases identical to TRBD1. The CDR3 has 15 residues. CDR1 and CDR2 from the germline V gene are MNHEY and SMNVEV (reference sequence). The V segment lost 4 bases and the J segment 3 bases; nucleotides outside the gene matches: 6. The CDR3 coding sequence is TGTGCCAGCAGTTCTGGACAGGGGTGGTACTATGGCTACACCTTC. Its translation: CASSSGQGWYYGYTF.

The table lists this clone with a count of one. This rearrangement joins TRBV14 to TRBJ2-3; D ambiguous. V lost 0 bases to trimming and J lost 6 bases, with 7 bases between them. The germline CDR1 and CDR2 sequences are SGHDN and FVKESK. CDR3 length: 13 residues. In DNA form, the CDR3 reads TGTGCCAGCAGCCAAGACCCGTCGGATACGCAGTATTTT. Translation gives CASSQDPSDTQYF.

This clone has a single count. This chain connects TRBV5-4 to TRBJ2-7, with 7 nucleotides matching TRBD1. The trim removed 0 bases at V and 7 bases at J, leaving 16 bases unmatched. The CDR3 consists of 17 residues. CDR1 and CDR2 from the germline V gene are SGHNT and YYREEE (reference sequence). CDR3 residues: CASSLGGGPTGKGEQYF. The DNA of the CDR3 is TGTGCCAGCAGCTTGGGTGGGGGACCGACAGGGAAAGGGGAGCAGTACTTC. Together with reference TRBV5-4 and TRBJ2-7, the CDR3 gives the full variable domain: ETGVTQSPTHLIKTRGQQVTLRCSSQSGHNTVSWYQQALGQGPQFIFQYYREEENGRGNFPPRFSGLQFPNYSSELNVNALELDDSALYLCASSLGGGPTGKGEQYFGPGTRLTVT.

The rearrangement joins TRBV6-6 to TRBJ1-4; D perhaps matches TRBD1 (6 bases). The CDR3 runs 14 residues. Trimming took 4 bases from V and 11 from J, leaving 17 bases between them. Germline values: CDR1 MNHNY, CDR2 SVGAGI (reference sequence). The CDR3 DNA reads as TGTGCCAGCAGTTCCCTCTTAACAGGGCTCAAACTGTTTTTT. Its translation is CASSSLLTGLKLFF.

This clone was counted a single time. The chain couples TRBV5-1 to TRBJ2-1; the match to TRBD2 covers 8 bases. The J segment lost 0 bases and the V segment lost 0 bases, leaving 5 bases of the junction unmatched. The CDR3 covers 17 residues. Germline CDR1 reads SGHRS; CDR2 reads YFSETQ. CDR3 DNA sequence: TGCGCCAGCAGCTTGGTAGGGGGGACTAGCTCCTACAATGAGCAGTTCTTC. It yields the protein CASSLVGGTSSYNEQFF.

J is TRBJ2-5 and V is TRBV28, with D hard to call. CDR3 length: 14 amino acids. With 1 base removed from V and 1 base from J, the gap between germline ends came to 7 bases. Germline V lookup: CDR1 MDHEN, CDR2 SYDVKM. CDR3 protein: CASSLSGSQETQYF. CDR3 coding DNA: TGTGCCAGCAGTTTATCGGGTAGCCAAGAGACCCAGTACTTC.

The chain recombines TRBV3-1 (or the pseudogene TRBV3-2) with TRBJ2-1; 10 bases align to TRBD2. The V segment lost 4 bases and the J segment 9 bases; nucleotides outside the gene matches: 12. The length of the CDR3 is 16 residues. CDR1 is LGHDT and CDR2 is YNNKEL in the germline V gene (reference sequence). The CDR3 DNA reads TGTGCCAGCAGCCTAAGGGGAGTTAGCGGGGGGTTTGAGCAGTTCTTC. It encodes CASSLRGVSGGFEQFF.

About this clone itself: One end of the junction fails to match germline, which may point to a read error. This chain uses TRBV6-6 with TRBJ2-7, with 9 bases fitting TRBD2. Germline V gene lookup returns CDR1 MNHNY and CDR2 SVGAGI (reference sequence). There are 13 residues in the CDR3. The CDR3 nucleotides are TGTGCTAGCAGGGTAGCGGGGGCCTACGAGCAGTACTTC. This sequence encodes CASRVAGAYEQYF.

This chain uses TRBV7-2 with TRBJ2-6; no clear D. Germline V gene lookup returns CDR1 SGHTA and CDR2 FQGNSA. The V end lost 2 bases, the J end lost 1 base, and 9 bases lay between the germline ends. The CDR3 sequence is 16 residues long. CDR3 residues: CASSLPPTSGANVLTF. CDR3 sequence (DNA): TGTGCCAGCAGCTTACCCCCGACATCTGGGGCCAACGTCCTGACTTTC.

The chain recombines TRBV5-4 with TRBJ2-7; maybe TRBD2 (7 bases). This CDR3 is built from 16 residues. Trimming stripped 3 bases from V and 3 bases from J, with 19 bases between. The V gene's germline CDR1 is SGHNT and CDR2 YYREEE (reference sequence). The CDR3 DNA reads TGTGCCAGCAGCTCGGGGGGAGGGGGTCCCAGCTACGAGCAGTACTTC. It yields the protein CASSSGGGGPSYEQYF.